The rows below give T cell receptor beta chains drawn from one sample of a study of blood T cell repertoires in COVID-19. Profiled with immunoSEQ multiplex PCR; TCRdb holds only in-frame clones, not every one. Here the sample spans about 60,000 clones, roughly 83% being singletons. What was sequenced was peripheral blood. These receptors came from a man aged 25 to 40 with COVID-19, enrolled during active disease. Each CDR3 is given with its conserved first and last residue. Each record gives: J gene, V gene, CDR3 length, D gene, clone size, CDR3 protein, CDR3 DNA. A D gene is named only where the DNA matches it firmly. Clone size is given for some rows only: seen once, a few or many times, or a class if the clone is expanded.

>TRBJ2-7|TRBV29-1|14|.|.
CSVEDREASYEQYF
TGCAGCGTTGAAGATCGGGAAGCATCCTACGAGCAGTACTTC
>TRBJ2-5|TRBV24-1|13|TRBD2|.
CATGTSGTETQYF
TGTGCCACCGGTACTAGCGGGACAGAGACCCAGTACTTC
>TRBJ1-6|TRBV2|15|.|.
CATKTQDSYNSPLHF
TGTGCCACCAAAACCCAGGACAGTTATAATTCACCCCTCCACTTT
>TRBJ2-5|TRBV5-6|13|.|few
CASGQTIQETQYF
TGTGCCAGCGGACAAACAATCCAAGAGACCCAGTACTTC
>TRBJ1-6|TRBV23-1|16|.|.
CASSQSVASYNSPLHF
TGCGCCAGCAGTCAATCCGTGGCTTCCTATAATTCACCCCTCCACTTT
>TRBJ2-5|TRBV7-6|17|TRBD2|.
CASSLLAGGGGGETQYF
TGTGCCAGCAGCTTACTCGCGGGAGGGGGAGGTGGAGAGACCCAGTACTTC
>TRBJ2-1|TRBV24-1|15|TRBD1|.
CATSGGQGQYGEQFF
TGTGCCACCAGTGGGGGACAGGGACAATATGGGGAGCAGTTCTTC
>TRBJ1-3|TRBV30|16|.|.
CAWSYTHRITGNTIYF
TGTGCCTGGAGCTATACCCACAGGATCACTGGAAACACCATATATTTT
>TRBJ1-3|TRBV6-5|16|.|few
CASSFRQGPSGNTIYF
TGTGCCAGCAGTTTTAGGCAGGGCCCATCTGGAAACACCATATATTTT
>TRBJ2-1|TRBV7-2|15|TRBD2|.
CASRSAGGGYNEQFF
TGTGCCAGCAGGTCCGCGGGGGGCGGGTACAATGAGCAGTTCTTC
>TRBJ1-5|TRBV7-9|14|.|.
CASSLDSTNQPQHF
TGTGCCAGCAGCTTAGATAGTACCAATCAGCCCCAGCATTTT
>TRBJ1-2|TRBV2|13|TRBD1|few
CASHRGDRYGYTF
TGTGCCAGTCACAGGGGCGATAGGTATGGCTACACCTTC
>TRBJ2-5|TRBV24-1|11|.|.
CATGRAETQYF
TGTGCCACCGGCAGGGCGGAGACCCAGTACTTC
>TRBJ2-3|TRBV11-1|13|.|.
CASSQAASDTQYF
TGTGCCAGCAGCCAGGCCGCGAGCGATACGCAGTATTTT
>TRBJ2-5|TRBV11-2|14|.|.
CASSPYRDGETQYF
TGTGCCAGCAGCCCTTACAGGGATGGAGAGACCCAGTACTTC
>TRBJ1-3|TRBV9|15|.|.
CASSRGGLDRSTIYF
TGTGCCAGCAGTCGCGGGGGGCTAGACAGGTCCACCATATATTTT